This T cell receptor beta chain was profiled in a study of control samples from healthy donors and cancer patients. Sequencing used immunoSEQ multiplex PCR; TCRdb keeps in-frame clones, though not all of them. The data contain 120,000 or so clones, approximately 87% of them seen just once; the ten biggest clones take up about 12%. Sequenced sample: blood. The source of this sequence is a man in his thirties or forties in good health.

The CDR3: CASSVFDGQPQHF. In DNA form, the CDR3 reads TGTGCCAGCAGCGTATTTGACGGTCAGCCCCAGCATTTT. The chain is built from TRBV9 and TRBJ1-5; D gene unclear. Germline assignment: CDR1 SGDLS and CDR2 YYNGEE. Trimming took off 1 base at V and 6 bases at J, with 8 bases between the two ends. This CDR3 contains 13 residues. Looking up the rest from reference TRBV9 and TRBJ1-5 gives the full variable domain: DSGVTQTPKHLITATGQRVTLRCSPRSGDLSVYWYQQSLDQGLQFLIQYYNGEERAKGNILERFSAQQFPDLHSELNLSSLELGDSALYFCASSVFDGQPQHFGDGTRLSIL.